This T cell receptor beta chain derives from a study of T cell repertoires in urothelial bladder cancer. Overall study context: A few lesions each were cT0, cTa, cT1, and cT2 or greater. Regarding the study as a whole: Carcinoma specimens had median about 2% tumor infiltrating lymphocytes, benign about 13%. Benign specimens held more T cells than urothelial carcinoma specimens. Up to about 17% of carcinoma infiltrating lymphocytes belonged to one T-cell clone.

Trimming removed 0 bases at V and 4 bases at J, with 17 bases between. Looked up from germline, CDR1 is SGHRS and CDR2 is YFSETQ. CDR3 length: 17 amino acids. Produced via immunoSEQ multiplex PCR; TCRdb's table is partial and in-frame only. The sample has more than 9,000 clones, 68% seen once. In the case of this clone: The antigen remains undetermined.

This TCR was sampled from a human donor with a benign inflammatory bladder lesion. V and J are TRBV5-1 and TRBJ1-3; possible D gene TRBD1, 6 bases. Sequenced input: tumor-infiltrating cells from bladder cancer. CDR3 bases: TGCGCCAGCAGCTTGGCCCTAACAGGGTTCGGAGGAAACACCATATATTTT. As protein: CASSLALTGFGGNTIYF.